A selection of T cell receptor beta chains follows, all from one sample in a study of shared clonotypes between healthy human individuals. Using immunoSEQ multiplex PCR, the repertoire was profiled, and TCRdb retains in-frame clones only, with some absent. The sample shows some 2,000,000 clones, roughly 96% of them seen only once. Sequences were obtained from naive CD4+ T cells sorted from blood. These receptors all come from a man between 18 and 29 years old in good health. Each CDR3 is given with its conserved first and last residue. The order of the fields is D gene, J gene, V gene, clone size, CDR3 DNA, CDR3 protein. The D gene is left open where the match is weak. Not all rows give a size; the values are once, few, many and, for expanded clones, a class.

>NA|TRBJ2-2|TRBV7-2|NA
TGTGCCAGCAGCCTCGCCGTGAGCACCTCCACCGGGGAGCTGTTTTTT
CASSLAVSTSTGELFF
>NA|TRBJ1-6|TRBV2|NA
TGTGCCAGCAGTCCCGGGACAACCAATTCACCCCTCCACTTT
CASSPGTTNSPLHF
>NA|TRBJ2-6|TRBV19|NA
TGTGCCAGTAGTATATGGGCAGGGGGGCCAGGGGCCAACGTCCTGACTTTC
CASSIWAGGPGANVLTF
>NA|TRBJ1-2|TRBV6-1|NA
TGTGCCAGCAGTCTAGAGGGGGGTTATAACTATGGCTACACCTTC
CASSLEGGYNYGYTF
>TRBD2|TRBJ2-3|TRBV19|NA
TGTGCCAGTAGAAGCGGGGCCGGAGATACGCAGTATTTT
CASRSGAGDTQYF
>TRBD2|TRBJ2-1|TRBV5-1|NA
TGCGCCAGCAGTTTAGCGGGAAACTCCTACAATGAGCAGTTCTTC
CASSLAGNSYNEQFF
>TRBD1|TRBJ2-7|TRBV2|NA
TGTGCCAGCAGTGAAACAGGACAGGGGGCCTACGAGCAGTACTTC
CASSETGQGAYEQYF
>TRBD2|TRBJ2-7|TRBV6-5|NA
TGTGCCAGCAGACCCCCGGGACTAGGAAGCGAGCAGTACTTC
CASRPPGLGSEQYF
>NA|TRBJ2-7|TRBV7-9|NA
TGTGCCAGCAGCTTGGGAGGAAGCCACGAGCAGTACTTC
CASSLGGSHEQYF
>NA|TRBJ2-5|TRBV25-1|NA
TGTGCCAGCAGTGGAGCAGCCAGGCAAGAGACCCAGTACTTC
CASSGAARQETQYF
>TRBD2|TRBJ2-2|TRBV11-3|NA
TGTGCCAGCAGCTTTAGCGGGGTTAACACCGGGGAGCTGTTTTTT
CASSFSGVNTGELFF
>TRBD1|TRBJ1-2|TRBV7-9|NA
TGTGCCAGCAGCGGAAGTGGGACAGGGTCTGGCTACACCTTC
CASSGSGTGSGYTF
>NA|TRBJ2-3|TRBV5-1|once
TGCGCCAGCAGCTTGGGTATGGCGACCACAGATACGCAGTATTTT
CASSLGMATTDTQYF
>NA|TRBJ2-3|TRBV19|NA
TGTGCCAGTAGTATCGGGGGATACCCAGATACGCAGTATTTT
CASSIGGYPDTQYF
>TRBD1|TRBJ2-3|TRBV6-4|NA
TGTGCCAGCAGTTCTTTGACAGGGATGGGCACAGATACGCAGTATTTT
CASSSLTGMGTDTQYF
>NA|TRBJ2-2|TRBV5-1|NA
TGCGCCAGCTGTGAGGGCCCCAGGGACACCGGGGAGCTGTTTTTT
CASCEGPRDTGELFF
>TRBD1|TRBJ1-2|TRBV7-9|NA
TGTGCCAGCAGCCACAGGGGGTTTAACTATGGCTACACCTTC
CASSHRGFNYGYTF
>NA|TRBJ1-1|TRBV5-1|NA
TGCGCCAGCAGCTTGCGAGCAGGGGCTAACACTGAAGCTTTCTTT
CASSLRAGANTEAFF
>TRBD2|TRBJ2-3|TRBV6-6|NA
TGTGCCAGCAGCACCGGGACTAGCGGGAGAGATACGCAGTATTTT
CASSTGTSGRDTQYF
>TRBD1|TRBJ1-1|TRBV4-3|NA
TGCGCCAGCAGCCAACAGGGGGCCGGCACTGAAGCTTTCTTT
CASSQQGAGTEAFF
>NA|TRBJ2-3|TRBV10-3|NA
TGTGCCATCAGTTCAGGGACAGATACGCAGTATTTT
CAISSGTDTQYF
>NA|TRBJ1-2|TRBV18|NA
TGTGCCAGCTCACCCGACAGTCGGACGTCGAATGGCTACACCTTC
CASSPDSRTSNGYTF
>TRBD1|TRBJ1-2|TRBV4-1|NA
TGCGCCAGCAGCCCCGGGACAGGGGGCTATGGCTACACCTTC
CASSPGTGGYGYTF
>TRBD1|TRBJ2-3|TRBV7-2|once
TGTGCCAGCAGCCTACCAGGACAGGGGATCACAGATACGCAGTATTTT
CASSLPGQGITDTQYF
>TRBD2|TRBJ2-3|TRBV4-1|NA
TGCGCCAGCAGCCAAGGCGGCGGGAGGCCCGAATCTAGCACAGATACGCAGTATTTT
CASSQGGGRPESSTDTQYF
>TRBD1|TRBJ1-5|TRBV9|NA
TGTGCCAGCAGCGCGGGGACAGGGCGTTATCAGCCCCAGCATTTT
CASSAGTGRYQPQHF
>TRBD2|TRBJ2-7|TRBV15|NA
TGTGCCACCAGAGACCGGACTAGCGGCTACGAGCAGTACTTC
CATRDRTSGYEQYF